This T cell receptor beta chain was sequenced for a study of T cells after yellow fever vaccination. Study findings and constraints: Clonotypes found in both CD4 and CD8 compartments made up a small share.

Trimming cost V 4 bases and J 6 bases, with 21 bases left between them. This CDR3 region has 17 residues. Germline-derived CDR1 and CDR2 are SGHTA and FQGTGA. On this clonotype itself: Antigen specificity is unknown.

MiXCR, applied by TCRdb to the 5' RACE reads, yields one record per CDR3 protein. The sample shows about 500,000 distinct CDR3 sequences, around 16% of them seen only once. The material was PBMCs, obtained about 5 days after the first yellow fever vaccination. The sequence was obtained from a man younger than 35 who received the YFV17D yellow fever vaccine. The rearrangement joins TRBV7-3 to TRBJ2-2; D possibly corresponds to TRBD1 (5 bases). The CDR3 nucleotides are TGTGCCAGCAGCTCAGACCCTCGACAGACCCTGGCCGGGGAGCTGTTTTTT. Protein product: CASSSDPRQTLAGELFF.